This T cell receptor (beta chain) was identified during a study of T-cell reconstitution after alpha-beta-depleted transplantation in children. Preparing the TCRbeta library involved the use of unique molecular identifiers. TCRdb reanalysed the PCR reads using MiXCR and keeps one entry per CDR3 protein. The sample lists about 640,000 distinct CDR3 sequences, approximately 17% occurring once. V was clipped by 6 bases and J by 7 bases, with 9 bases between them. This CDR3 is built from 11 residues. This TCR was sampled from a human donor who donated a stem cell graft to a child with acute myeloid leukemia. Specimen: PBMCs from the stem cell graft donor, collected from the stem cell graft. J is TRBJ1-2 and V is TRBV12-3 or TRBV12-4; D is ambiguous. This CDR3 reads CASRDLGGYTF. CDR3 DNA sequence: TGTGCCAGCAGAGATCTTGGTGGCTACACCTTC.